This entry describes one T cell receptor (beta chain). Which antigen it targets is not known. Per-base qualities were not stored, and no clone one base away is much larger. These data belong to a study of T cells after yellow fever vaccination (dated by TCRdb to the late 2010s). For context, the study as a whole: Libraries from fractions with low cell numbers were prepared with the SMART-Seq v4 Ultra Low Input RNA kit. Two healthy male donors, one aged 18 to 30 and one aged 30 to 40 years, made up the cohort. Blood was drawn at multiple timepoints before and after primary and secondary immunization, with bulk PBMC replicates and cell subsets isolated. To track T-cell clones before and after primary and booster YFV17D yellow fever vaccination, bulk TCR alpha and beta repertoires were sequenced longitudinally. Paper-wide results and their limitations: Because the study included only two donors, the extent to which the findings can be generalized is limited. A small fraction of clonotypes showed up in both the CD4 and CD8 compartments, probably as a result of convergent recombination. Because abundant contaminating clonotypes from the bulk population could be contained in FACS-sorted repertoires, computational filtering was required. After the booster, most clones that had expanded after primary vaccination were detected again (nearly 98% of CD4 and around 88% of CD8), suggesting broad maintenance of memory. Compared with the primary T-cell response, the secondary T-cell response was weaker but faster, peaking on day 5 rather than day 15.

The sample's treatment or condition, from its label and the paper: live attenuated yellow fever vaccine strain. At each blood-draw timepoint, two biological replicates of bulk PBMCs were collected. PBMCs were isolated from peripheral blood using a standard Ficoll-Paque protocol. RNA was extracted with TriZol from bulk PBMCs, CD4 and CD8 fractions, and dextramer-positive and dextramer-negative fractions. Synthesis of TCR cDNA relied on 5'RACE template switching, a step that introduced a universal primer site along with unique molecular identifiers. Priming for cDNA synthesis came from both the TCR alpha and TCR beta constant segments. Two PCR steps were used to amplify libraries, with sample barcodes and sequencing adapters being added in the second step. Sequencing of libraries was performed on Illumina HiSeq 2500 (2x100 bp) or NovaSeq (2x150 bp). The paper's processing steps were these. Reads were demultiplexed and collapsed into UMI consensus sequences with MIGEC, and V(D)J alignment was performed with MiXCR. Clonotypes responding to the vaccine were identified with edgeR on replicate PBMC samples, with the criteria of FDR below 0.01 and a log2 fold change above 5 up to day 15. Each bulk clonotype received a CD4 or CD8 identity based on whether the sequenced CD4 or CD8 repertoire contained that clonotype at higher abundance. The public reads were run again by TCRdb, first through fastp at Q25 and then through MiXCR, and only productive beta chains were kept. A single entry per CDR3 protein holds the most common genes and DNA from its merged rows. Here the V and J calls rest on TCRdb's processing, not on the authors' analysis. This sample comprises some 500,000 distinct CDR3 sequences, about 13% of them detected only once. The ten largest clones capture more than 13% of the sample.

Sequences LNHDA (CDR1) and SQIVND (CDR2) are obtained from the germline V gene (reference sequence). Trimming takes 3 bases from V and 3 bases from J, and the germline ends sit 5 bases apart. The cysteine opens and the phenylalanine closes a CDR3 of 12 amino acids. Only the CDR3 DNA is retained, 36 bases long and in frame from the first base. The rearranged chain carries TRBV19 and TRBJ1-1; the D gene is not confidently resolved. The sample here was PBMCs, taken on the day of the yellow fever booster vaccination. The TCR comes from a man under 40 who received the YFV17D yellow fever vaccine. CDR3 sequence: CASSIRDTEAFF. The nucleotide sequence reads TGTGCCAGTAGTATCCGTGACACTGAAGCTTTCTTT.